This T cell receptor (beta chain) was obtained from a study of CD8 T cells in Susac syndrome. From blood CD8+ and CD4+ T cells, TCR beta sequences were generated. In contrast to the negatively isolated CD8+ and CD4+ T cells, TEMRA cells were FACS-enriched. A quantity of about 0.5 to 1 ug RNA underwent reverse transcription using random hexamers. Multiplex immunoSEQ PCR targeted 54 Vbeta and 13 Jbeta TCR beta segments. Using its own MiXCR run on the immunoSEQ multiplex PCR reads, TCRdb lists one record per CDR3 protein. The table records 150,000 to 200,000 distinct CDR3 sequences, just under 95% of them present only once. The CDR3 has 13 amino acids. With 2 bases removed from V and 10 bases from J, the gap between germline ends came to 12 bases. Germline V gene lookup returns CDR1 SGDLS and CDR2 YYNGEE.

The rearrangement joins TRBV9 to TRBJ1-4; D possibly corresponds to TRBD1 (5 bases). The sequenced sample consisted of CD4+ T cells from PBMCs. The clonotype was recovered from a human donor in good health. In DNA, the CDR3 is TGTGCCAGCAGCGTTGGGACCGCTTCAAAACTGTTTTTT. This encodes CASSVGTASKLFF.